The following is a T cell receptor beta chain sequence with its context. Its cognate antigen is unknown. A multiplex PCR was run with 60 Vbeta primers and 13 Jbeta primers. Using immunoSEQ multiplex PCR, the repertoire was profiled, and TCRdb retains in-frame clones only, with some absent. The repertoire holds over 150,000 clones, 75% to 90% seen once, with 1% in the top ten. The data derive from a study of cytomegalovirus exposure and HLA in healthy donors. Findings of the study overall: Researchers reportedly found TCR beta sequences accurately predicted most subjects' HLA-A and HLA-B alleles. Productive rates of about 87% or about 30% were seen for most TCR beta V segments in an earlier analysis.

The CDR3 length is 15 residues. Germline CDR1 MDHEN, CDR2 SYDVKM. The trim removed 3 bases at V and 1 base at J, leaving 3 bases unmatched. The clonotype was recovered from a boy between 2 and 10 years old in good health and CMV-seronegative. The chain couples TRBV28 to TRBJ2-1; 7 nucleotides match TRBD2. Input material: PBMCs. This CDR3 reads CASSLWRESYNEQFF. CDR3 in DNA: TGTGCCAGCAGTTTGTGGCGGGAGTCCTACAATGAGCAGTTCTTC.